This T cell receptor (beta chain) originates from a study of OX40 agonist ivuxolimab in advanced cancers. Whole-study context: Patients were treated with ivuxolimab, an agonistic anti-OX40 (CD134) antibody.

Some clones are missing from TCRdb's copy, which holds only in-frame ones; the method was immunoSEQ multiplex PCR. The repertoire consists of some 74,000 clones, with around 93% occurring once and the leading ten covering 1.1%. The CDR3 extends over 14 amino acids. V lost 4 bases and J 3 bases, leaving 15 bases between the germline ends. The germline gives CDR1 GTSNPN, CDR2 SVGIG (reference sequence). The sequencing here drew on CD4+ or CD8+ T cells sorted from blood, taken in a trial of the OX40 agonist ivuxolimab. V gene TRBV30 combines with J gene TRBJ2-5; D gene uncertain. This receptor was identified in an adult with an advanced solid tumor such as melanoma, head and neck, liver or kidney cancer. CDR3 sequence: CAWNIISGKETQYF. For the CDR3, the DNA is TGTGCCTGGAATATCATTTCCGGAAAAGAGACCCAGTACTTC.